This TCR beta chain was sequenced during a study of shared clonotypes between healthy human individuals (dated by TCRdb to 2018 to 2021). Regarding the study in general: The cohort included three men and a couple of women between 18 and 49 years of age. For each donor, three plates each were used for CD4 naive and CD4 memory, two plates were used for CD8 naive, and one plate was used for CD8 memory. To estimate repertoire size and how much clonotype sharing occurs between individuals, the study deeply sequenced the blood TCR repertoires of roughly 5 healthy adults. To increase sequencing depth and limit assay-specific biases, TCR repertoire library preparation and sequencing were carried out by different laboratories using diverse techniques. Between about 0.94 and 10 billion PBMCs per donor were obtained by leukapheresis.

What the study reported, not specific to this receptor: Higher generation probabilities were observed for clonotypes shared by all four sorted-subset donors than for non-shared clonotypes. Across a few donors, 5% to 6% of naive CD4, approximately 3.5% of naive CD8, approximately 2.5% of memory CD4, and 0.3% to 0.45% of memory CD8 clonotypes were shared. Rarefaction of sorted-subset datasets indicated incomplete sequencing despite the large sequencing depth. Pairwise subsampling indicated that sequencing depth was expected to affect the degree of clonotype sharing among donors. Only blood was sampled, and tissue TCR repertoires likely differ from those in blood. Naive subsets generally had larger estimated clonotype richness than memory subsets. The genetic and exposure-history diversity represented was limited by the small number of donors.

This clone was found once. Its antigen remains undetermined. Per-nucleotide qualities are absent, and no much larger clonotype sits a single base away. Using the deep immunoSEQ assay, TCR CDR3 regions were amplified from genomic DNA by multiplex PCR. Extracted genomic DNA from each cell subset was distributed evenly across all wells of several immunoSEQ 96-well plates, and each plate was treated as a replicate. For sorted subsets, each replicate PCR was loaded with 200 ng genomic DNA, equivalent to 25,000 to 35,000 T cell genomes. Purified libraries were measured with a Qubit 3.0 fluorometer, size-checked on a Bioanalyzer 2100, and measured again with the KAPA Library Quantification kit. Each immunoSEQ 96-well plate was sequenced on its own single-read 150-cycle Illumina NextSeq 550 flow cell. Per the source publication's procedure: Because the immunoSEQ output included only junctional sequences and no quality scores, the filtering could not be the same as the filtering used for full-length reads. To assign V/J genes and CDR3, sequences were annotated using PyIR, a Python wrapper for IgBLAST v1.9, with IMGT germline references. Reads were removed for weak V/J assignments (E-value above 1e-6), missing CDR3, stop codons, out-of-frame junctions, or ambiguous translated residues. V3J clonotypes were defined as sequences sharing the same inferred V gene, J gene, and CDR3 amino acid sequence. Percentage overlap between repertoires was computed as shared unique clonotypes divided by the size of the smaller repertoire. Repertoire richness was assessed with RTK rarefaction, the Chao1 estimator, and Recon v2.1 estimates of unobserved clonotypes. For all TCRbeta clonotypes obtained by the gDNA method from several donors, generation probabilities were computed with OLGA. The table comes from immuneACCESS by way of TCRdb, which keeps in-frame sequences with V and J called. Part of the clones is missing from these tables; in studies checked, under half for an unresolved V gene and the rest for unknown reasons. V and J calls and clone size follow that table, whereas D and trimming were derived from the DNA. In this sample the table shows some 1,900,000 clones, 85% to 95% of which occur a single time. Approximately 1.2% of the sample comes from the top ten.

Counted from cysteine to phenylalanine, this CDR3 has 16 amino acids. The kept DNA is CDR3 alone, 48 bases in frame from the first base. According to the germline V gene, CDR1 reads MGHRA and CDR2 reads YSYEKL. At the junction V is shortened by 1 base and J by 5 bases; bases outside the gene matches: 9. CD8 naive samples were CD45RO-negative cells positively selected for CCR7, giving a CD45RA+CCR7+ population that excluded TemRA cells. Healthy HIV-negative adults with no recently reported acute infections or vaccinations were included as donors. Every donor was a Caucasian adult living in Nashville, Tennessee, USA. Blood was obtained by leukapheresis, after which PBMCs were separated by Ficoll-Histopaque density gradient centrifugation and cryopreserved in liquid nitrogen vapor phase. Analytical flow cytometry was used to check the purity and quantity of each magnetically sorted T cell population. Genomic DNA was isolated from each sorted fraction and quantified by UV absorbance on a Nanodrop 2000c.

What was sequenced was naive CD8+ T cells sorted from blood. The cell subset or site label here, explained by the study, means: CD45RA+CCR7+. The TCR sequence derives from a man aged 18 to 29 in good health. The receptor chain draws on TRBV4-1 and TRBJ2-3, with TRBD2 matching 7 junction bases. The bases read TGCGCCAGCAGCCAAGCGGCGGGAGTGTTCGGAGATACGCAGTATTTT. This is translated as CASSQAAGVFGDTQYF.